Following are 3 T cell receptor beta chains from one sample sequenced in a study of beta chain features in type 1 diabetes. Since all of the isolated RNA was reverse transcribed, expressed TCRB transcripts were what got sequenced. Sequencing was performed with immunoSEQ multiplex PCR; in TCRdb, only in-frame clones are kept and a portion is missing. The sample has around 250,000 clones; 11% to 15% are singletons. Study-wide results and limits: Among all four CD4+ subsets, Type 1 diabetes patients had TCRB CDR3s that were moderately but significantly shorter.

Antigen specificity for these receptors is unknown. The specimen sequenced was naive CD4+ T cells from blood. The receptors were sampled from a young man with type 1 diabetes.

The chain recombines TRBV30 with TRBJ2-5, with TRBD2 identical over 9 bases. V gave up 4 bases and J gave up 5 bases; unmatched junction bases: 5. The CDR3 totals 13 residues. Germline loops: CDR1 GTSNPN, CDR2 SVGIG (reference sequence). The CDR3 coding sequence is TGTGCCTGGAACATAGCGGGAGACGAGACCCAGTACTTC. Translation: CAWNIAGDETQYF.

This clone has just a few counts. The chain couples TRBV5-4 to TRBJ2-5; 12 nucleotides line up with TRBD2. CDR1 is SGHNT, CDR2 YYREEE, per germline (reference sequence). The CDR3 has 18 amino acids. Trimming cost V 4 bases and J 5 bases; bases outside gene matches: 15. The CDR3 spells CASSPQGASGRGRETQYF. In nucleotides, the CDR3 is TGTGCCAGCAGCCCCCAGGGAGCTAGCGGGAGGGGGCGGGAGACCCAGTACTTC.

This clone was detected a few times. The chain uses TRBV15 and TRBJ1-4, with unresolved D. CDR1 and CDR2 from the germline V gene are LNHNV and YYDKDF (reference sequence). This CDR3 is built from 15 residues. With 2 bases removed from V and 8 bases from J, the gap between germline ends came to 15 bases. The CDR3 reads CATSRRIGVGEKLFF. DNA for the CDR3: TGTGCCACCAGCAGAAGAATCGGGGTAGGAGAAAAACTGTTTTTT.